Each of the 3 T cell receptor beta chains below was sequenced from the same sample in a study of blood T cell repertoires in COVID-19. Clones were read by immunoSEQ multiplex PCR, and TCRdb kept only the in-frame ones, dropping some. Among roughly 15,000 clones listed, around 89% were seen once. The specimen sequenced was peripheral blood. The receptors originated from a human donor in a cohort sampled during active COVID-19.

V is TRBV7-8 and J is TRBJ1-1; 7 nucleotides match TRBD1. Germline trimming cut 5 bases from V and 4 bases from J; bases unmatched to any gene: 7. The CDR3 length is 14 residues. In germline, CDR1 is SGHVS, CDR2 FQNEAQ. The CDR3 DNA sequence: TGTGCCAGCAGCCGTTTAAGGGACAGCACTGAAGCTTTCTTT. Encoded protein: CASSRLRDSTEAFF. Based on the CDR3 plus reference TRBV7-8 and TRBJ1-1, the full variable domain is GAGVSQSPRYKVAKRGQDVALRCDPISGHVSLFWYQQALGQGPEFLTYFQNEAQLDKSGLPSDRFFAERPEGSVSTLKIQRTQQEDSAVYLCASSRLRDSTEAFFGQGTRLTVV.

This clone was observed a handful of times. This rearrangement joins TRBV7-9 to TRBJ2-7; 9 positions agree with TRBD1. Trimming at V came to 5 bases and at J to 9 bases, leaving 5 bases not matched to a gene. Germline CDR1 SEHNR, CDR2 FQNEAQ (reference sequence). The CDR3 is 12 residues long. CDR3 in amino acids: CASSLTGGAQYF. CDR3 in DNA: TGTGCCAGCAGCCTAACAGGGGGCGCGCAGTACTTC.

The CDR3 coding sequence is TGTGCCAGCAGTTCCCCGGGAGGGGGACGCCTAGAGACCTACGAGCAGTACTTC. Translating it yields CASSSPGGGRLETYEQYF. This chain links TRBV6-7 with TRBJ2-7; the match to TRBD2 covers 8 bases. TRBV6-7 is an ORF, and what it does is uncertain. The CDR3 has 18 amino acids. Trimming took 4 bases from V and 2 from J; bases not matched to a gene: 16.